The 16 T cell receptor beta chains listed next were all sequenced from one sample in a study of blood T cells in healthy people across ages. Primers used in a second PCR of about 7 to 11 cycles were a sample-barcoded 5' primer and a J-beta primer mix. TCRdb re-derived calls from the 5' RACE reads in MiXCR, one entry per CDR3 protein. Of 760,000 or so distinct CDR3 sequences in the sample, roughly 25% were seen once. The same data also contributed to another study, on T cells of mothers and their children.

The sequencing sample was made of blood. The receptor source for this set is a boy between 10 and 17 years old in good health.

The chain is built from TRBV15 and TRBJ1-4; D not resolved. CDR1 is LNHNV, CDR2 YYDKDF, per germline (reference sequence). The CDR3 has 13 amino acids. Trimming took off 5 bases at V and 4 bases at J, with 8 bases between the two ends. The CDR3: CATSRRSNEKLFF. In DNA, the CDR3 is TGTGCCACCAGCCGACGGAGTAATGAAAAACTGTTTTTT.

This clonotype was detected a few times. The chain joins TRBV7-9 to TRBJ1-3; no clear D. There are 15 residues in the CDR3. The V gene's germline CDR1 is SEHNR and CDR2 FQNEAQ (reference sequence). The V end was cut by 3 bases, the J end by 4 bases, with 13 bases between. DNA of the CDR3: TGTGCCAGCAGCTTCTTTATCAACATGGGAAACACCATATATTTT. This sequence encodes CASSFFINMGNTIYF.

This clonotype has more than one count but fewer than ten. The gene calls are TRBV10-3 and TRBJ1-1, with 8 bases identical to TRBD1. The CDR3 runs 16 residues. Germline values: CDR1 ENHRY, CDR2 SYGVKD. Germline trimming cut 0 bases from V and 1 base from J; bases unmatched to any gene: 4. As DNA, the CDR3 is TGTGCCATCAGTGAGTCGAAAGGGACAGGGAACACTGAAGCTTTCTTT. Amino acids: CAISESKGTGNTEAFF.

The chain uses TRBV20-1 and TRBJ2-1, with D possibly matching TRBD2 (5 bases). Trimming stripped 3 bases from V and 4 bases from J, with 16 bases between. Germline V gives CDR1 DFQATT, CDR2 SNEGSKA (reference sequence). The CDR3 runs 15 residues. This chain's CDR3 is CSASTSEGVYNEQFF. For the CDR3, the DNA is TGCAGTGCTAGCACCTCTGAGGGAGTTTACAATGAGCAGTTCTTC.

The V call is TRBV20-1, the J call TRBJ2-7; no definite D call. This CDR3 contains 15 residues. V lost 6 bases and J lost 3, with 21 bases in between. Germline lookup yields CDR1 DFQATT and CDR2 SNEGSKA (reference sequence). The CDR3 loop is CSALDALTVNYEQYF. For the CDR3, the DNA is TGCAGTGCCCTGGACGCCTTAACGGTAAACTACGAGCAGTACTTC.

The V gene is TRBV11-2, the J gene TRBJ2-2, with D perhaps TRBD2 (5 bases). The V gene's germline CDR1 is SGHAT and CDR2 FQNNGV. With 0 bases removed from V and 4 bases from J, the gap between germline ends came to 9 bases. The CDR3 has 15 residues. CDR3 sequence: CASSLDPGGTGELFF. The DNA of the CDR3 is TGTGCCAGCAGCTTAGACCCCGGAGGCACCGGGGAGCTGTTTTTT. Variable domain in full (rest from reference TRBV11-2 and TRBJ2-2): EAGVAQSPRYKIIEKRQSVAFWCNPISGHATLYWYQQILGQGPKLLIQFQNNGVVDDSQLPKDRFSAERLKGVDSTLKIQPAKLEDSAVYLCASSLDPGGTGELFFGEGSRLTVL.

The chain joins TRBV4-3 to TRBJ2-5; the D is unclear. This CDR3 has 15 amino acids. Germline CDR1 and CDR2: LGHNA and YSLEER. V shed 0 bases and J shed 2 bases, with 10 bases lying between them. The DNA for the CDR3 is TGCGCCAGCAGCCAAGATGGGCAGGCGCAAGAGACCCAGTACTTC. It is translated as CASSQDGQAQETQYF.

The chain recombines TRBV7-9 with TRBJ2-7, with D perhaps TRBD2 (5 bases). Deletions cut 5 bases from V and 5 bases from J, with 16 bases between. The CDR3 spans 14 residues. Germline CDR1 SEHNR, CDR2 FQNEAQ (reference sequence). The CDR3 protein is CASSVLEFSDEQYF. The CDR3 region has the DNA TGTGCCAGCAGCGTACTAGAGTTCTCGGACGAGCAGTACTTC. Variable domain in full (rest from reference TRBV7-9 and TRBJ2-7): DTGVSQNPRHKITKRGQNVTFRCDPISEHNRLYWYRQTLGQGPEFLTYFQNEAQLEKSRLLSDRFSAERPKGSFSTLEIQRTEQGDSAMYLCASSVLEFSDEQYFGPGTRLTVT.

This clonotype was seen a few times. V gene TRBV5-1 combines with J gene TRBJ2-5; 9 bases map to TRBD1. J was trimmed by 1 base and V by 1 base; bases with no gene match: 5. Germline assignment: CDR1 SGHRS and CDR2 YFSETQ. The CDR3 is 16 residues long. The chain's CDR3 is CASSLTGTGIQETQYF. For the CDR3, the DNA is TGCGCCAGCAGCTTGACCGGGACAGGGATCCAAGAGACCCAGTACTTC.

The J gene is TRBJ2-5, the V gene TRBV12-3 or TRBV12-4; perhaps TRBD2 as D (6 bases). V dropped 3 bases and J dropped 2 bases, with 10 bases sitting between them. CDR3 length: 14 residues. CDR3 DNA: TGTGCCAGCAGTTTCACCGCGGGACAAGAGACCCAGTACTTC. It yields the protein CASSFTAGQETQYF.

The chain is built from TRBV29-1 and TRBJ2-3, with TRBD2 as a possible D gene (6 bases). There are 13 residues in the CDR3. Germline-derived CDR1 and CDR2 are SQVTM and ANQGSEA. V lost 2 bases to trimming and J lost 5 bases, with 11 bases between them. CDR3 sequence: CSVESGLQDTQYF. As DNA, the CDR3 is TGCAGCGTTGAAAGCGGGCTCCAAGATACGCAGTATTTT.

Comment on this clonotype: The junction departs from germline at one end; a sequencing error may be responsible. The chain has TRBV7-2 and TRBJ2-5; D unclear. The CDR3 contains 12 residues. Germline loops: CDR1 SGHTA, CDR2 FQGNSA. CDR3 loop: CASSLSGNEWFF. DNA of the CDR3: TGTGCCAGCAGCTTGTCTGGGAATGAGTGGTTCTTC.

The V and J genes are TRBV5-5 and TRBJ1-1; 8 nucleotides agree with TRBD1. The V and J ends lost 5 bases and 3 bases, in that order; junction bases with no gene match: 6. The CDR3 is made up of 14 amino acids. Germline V CDR1 and CDR2: SGHKS, YYEKEE (reference sequence). The CDR3 is CASSQTGGDTEAFF. The CDR3 bases are TGTGCCAGCAGTCAAACAGGGGGAGACACTGAAGCTTTCTTT.

The gene calls are TRBV3-1 and TRBJ1-2; tentative D call: TRBD1 (6 bases). The length of the CDR3 is 14 residues. Trimming stripped 4 bases from V and 0 bases from J, with 9 bases between. The germline gives CDR1 LGHDT, CDR2 YNNKEL (reference sequence). This CDR3 reads CASSPQGPNYGYTF. In DNA form, the CDR3 reads TGTGCCAGCAGCCCACAGGGACCTAACTATGGCTACACCTTC.

Remarks on this clonotype: A much larger clone differs by one base, so this may be a read error. The chain carries TRBV14 and TRBJ2-6, with D perhaps TRBD2 (5 bases). V was cut by 4 bases and J by 0 bases, with 7 bases left in between. CDR3 length equals 15 residues. Germline values: CDR1 SGHDN, CDR2 FVKESK. CDR3 nucleotides: TGTGCCAGCAGCCGTCGGGGCTCTGGGGCCAACGTCCTGACTTTC. Translated: CASSRRGSGANVLTF.

The chain combines TRBV4-3 with TRBJ1-1; TRBD1 matches 7 bases. Trimming cost V 2 bases and J 11 bases; bases outside gene matches: 8. The CDR3 consists of 13 residues. CDR1 and CDR2 (germline): LGHNA, YSLEER. The CDR3 loop reads CASSQSRGIEAFF. The CDR3 nucleotides are TGCGCCAGCAGCCAATCCAGGGGGATCGAGGCTTTCTTT.